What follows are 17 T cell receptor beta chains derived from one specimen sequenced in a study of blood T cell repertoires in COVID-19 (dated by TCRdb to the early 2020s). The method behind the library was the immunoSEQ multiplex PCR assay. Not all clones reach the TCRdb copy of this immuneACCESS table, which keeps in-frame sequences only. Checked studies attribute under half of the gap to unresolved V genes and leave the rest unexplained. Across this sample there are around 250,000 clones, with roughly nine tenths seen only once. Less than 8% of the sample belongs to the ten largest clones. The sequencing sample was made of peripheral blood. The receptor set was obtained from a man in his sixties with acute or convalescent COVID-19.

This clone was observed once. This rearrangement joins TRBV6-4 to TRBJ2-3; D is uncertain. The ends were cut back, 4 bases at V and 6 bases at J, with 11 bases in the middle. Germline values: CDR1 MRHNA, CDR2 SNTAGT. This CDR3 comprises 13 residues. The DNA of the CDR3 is TGTGCCAGCAGTGCCAGTCAGGCCGATACGCAGTATTTT. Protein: CASSASQADTQYF.

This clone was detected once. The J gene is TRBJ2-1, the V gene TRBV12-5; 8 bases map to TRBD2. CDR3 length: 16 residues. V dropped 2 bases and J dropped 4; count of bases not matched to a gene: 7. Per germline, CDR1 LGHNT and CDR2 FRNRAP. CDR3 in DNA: TGTGCTAGTGGTTTGTCAACCGGGACTAGATACAATGAGCAGTTCTTC. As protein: CASGLSTGTRYNEQFF.

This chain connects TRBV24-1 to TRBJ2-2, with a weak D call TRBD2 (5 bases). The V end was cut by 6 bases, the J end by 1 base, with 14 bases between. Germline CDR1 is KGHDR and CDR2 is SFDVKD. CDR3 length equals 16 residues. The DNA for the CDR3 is TGTGCCACCAGTTCCGGGTACGGAGGGAACACCGGGGAGCTGTTTTTT. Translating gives CATSSGYGGNTGELFF.

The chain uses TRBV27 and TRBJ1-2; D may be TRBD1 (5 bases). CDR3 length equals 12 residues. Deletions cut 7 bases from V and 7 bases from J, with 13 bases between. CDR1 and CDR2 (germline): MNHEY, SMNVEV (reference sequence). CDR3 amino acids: CASKGIGAGYTF. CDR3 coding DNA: TGTGCCAGCAAGGGTATTGGGGCTGGCTACACCTTC.

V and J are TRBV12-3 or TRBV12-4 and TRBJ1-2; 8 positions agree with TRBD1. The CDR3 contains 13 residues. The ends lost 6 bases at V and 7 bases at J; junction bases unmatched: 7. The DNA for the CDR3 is TGTGCCAGCAGAATGGGACAGGCATCTGGCTACACCTTC. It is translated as CASRMGQASGYTF.

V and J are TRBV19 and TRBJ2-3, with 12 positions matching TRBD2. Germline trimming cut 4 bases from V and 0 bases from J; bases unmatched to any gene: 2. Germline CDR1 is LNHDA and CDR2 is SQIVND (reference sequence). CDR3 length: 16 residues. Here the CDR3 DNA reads TGTGCCAGTAGTACGGGGACTAGCGGGAGCACAGATACGCAGTATTTT. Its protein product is CASSTGTSGSTDTQYF.

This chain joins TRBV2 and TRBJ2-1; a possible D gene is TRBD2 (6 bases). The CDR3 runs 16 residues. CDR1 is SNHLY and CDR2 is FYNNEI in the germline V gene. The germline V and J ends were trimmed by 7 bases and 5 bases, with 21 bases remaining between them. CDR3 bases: TGTGCCAGCACTTCGACTAGGAACTTACAAAACAATGAGCAGTTCTTC. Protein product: CASTSTRNLQNNEQFF.

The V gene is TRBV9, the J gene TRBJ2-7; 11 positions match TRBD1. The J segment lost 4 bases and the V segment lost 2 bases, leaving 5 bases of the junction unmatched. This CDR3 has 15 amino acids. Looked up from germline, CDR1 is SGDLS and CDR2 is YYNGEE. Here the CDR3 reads CASSVGQGARYEQYF. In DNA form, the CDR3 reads TGTGCCAGCAGCGTCGGACAGGGGGCGAGGTACGAGCAGTACTTC.

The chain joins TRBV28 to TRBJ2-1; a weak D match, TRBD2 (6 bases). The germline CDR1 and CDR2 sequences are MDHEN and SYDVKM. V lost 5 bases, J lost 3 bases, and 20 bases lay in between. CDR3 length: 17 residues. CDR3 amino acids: CASSLPGTASFYNEQFF. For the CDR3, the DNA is TGTGCCAGCAGTCTCCCAGGGACTGCCAGTTTCTACAATGAGCAGTTCTTC.

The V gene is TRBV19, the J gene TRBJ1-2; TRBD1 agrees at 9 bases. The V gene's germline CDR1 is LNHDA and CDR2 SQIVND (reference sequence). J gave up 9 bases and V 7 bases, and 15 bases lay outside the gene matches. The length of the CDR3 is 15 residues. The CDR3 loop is CASTDRDRDLFSYTF. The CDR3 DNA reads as TGTGCCAGTACCGACCGGGACAGGGATCTATTTAGCTACACCTTC.

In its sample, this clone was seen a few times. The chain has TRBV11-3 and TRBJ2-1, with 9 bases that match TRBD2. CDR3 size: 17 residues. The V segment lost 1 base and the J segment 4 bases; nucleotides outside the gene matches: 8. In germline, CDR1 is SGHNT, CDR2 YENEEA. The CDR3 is CASSLGLAGTTYNEQFF. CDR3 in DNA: TGTGCCAGCAGCTTAGGTCTAGCGGGGACAACTTACAATGAGCAGTTCTTC. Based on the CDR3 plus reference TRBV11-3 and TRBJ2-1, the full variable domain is EAGVVQSPRYKIIEKKQPVAFWCNPISGHNTLYWYLQNLGQGPELLIRYENEEAVDDSQLPKDRFSAERLKGVDSTLKIQPAELGDSAVYLCASSLGLAGTTYNEQFFGPGTRLTVL.

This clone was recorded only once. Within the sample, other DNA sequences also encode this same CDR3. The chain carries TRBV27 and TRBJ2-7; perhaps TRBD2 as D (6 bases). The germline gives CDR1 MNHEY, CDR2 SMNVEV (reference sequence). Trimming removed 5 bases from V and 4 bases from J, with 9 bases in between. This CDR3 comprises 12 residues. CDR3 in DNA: TGTGCCAGCAGTCCCGGAGGGTACGAGCAGTACTTC. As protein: CASSPGGYEQYF.

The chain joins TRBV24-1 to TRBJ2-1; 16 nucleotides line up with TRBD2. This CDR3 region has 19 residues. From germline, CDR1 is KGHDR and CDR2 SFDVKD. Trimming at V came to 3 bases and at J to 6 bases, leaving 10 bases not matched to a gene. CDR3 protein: CATSDPGTSGRARGNEQFF. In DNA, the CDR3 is TGTGCCACCAGTGATCCCGGGACTAGCGGGAGGGCCCGGGGCAATGAGCAGTTCTTC.

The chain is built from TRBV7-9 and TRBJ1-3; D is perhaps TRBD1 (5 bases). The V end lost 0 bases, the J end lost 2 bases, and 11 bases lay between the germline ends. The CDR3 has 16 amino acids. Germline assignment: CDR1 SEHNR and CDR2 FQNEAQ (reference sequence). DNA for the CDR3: TGTGCCAGCAGCTTAGCTAGGGGTTTCACTGGAAACACCATATATTTT. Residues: CASSLARGFTGNTIYF.

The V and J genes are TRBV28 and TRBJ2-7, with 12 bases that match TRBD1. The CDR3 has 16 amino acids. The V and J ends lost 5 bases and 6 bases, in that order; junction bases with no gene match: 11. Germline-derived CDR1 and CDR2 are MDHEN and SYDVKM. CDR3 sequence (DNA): TGTGCCAGCAGTAGACCGACCGGGACAGGGGGCGGCGAGCAGTACTTC. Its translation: CASSRPTGTGGGEQYF.

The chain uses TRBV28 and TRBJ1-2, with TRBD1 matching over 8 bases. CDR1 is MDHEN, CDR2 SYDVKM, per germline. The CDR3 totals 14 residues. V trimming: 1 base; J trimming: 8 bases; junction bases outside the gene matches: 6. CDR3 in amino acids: CASSLSTGVGGYTF. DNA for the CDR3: TGTGCCAGCAGTTTATCGACAGGGGTTGGAGGCTACACCTTC.

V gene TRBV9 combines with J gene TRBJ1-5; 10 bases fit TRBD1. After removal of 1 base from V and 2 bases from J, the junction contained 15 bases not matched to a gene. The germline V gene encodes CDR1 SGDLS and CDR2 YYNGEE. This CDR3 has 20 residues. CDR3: CASSVTRDRGHISGNQPQHF. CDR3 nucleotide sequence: TGTGCCAGCAGCGTAACCCGGGACAGGGGTCATATTAGTGGCAATCAGCCCCAGCATTTT.